The rows below give T cell receptor beta chains drawn from one sample of a study of response to subunit inactivated influenza vaccine. TCRdb called the RT-PCR reads again in MiXCR, with one record for every CDR3 protein. The sample lists about 480,000 distinct CDR3 sequences; around 25% were seen once. The sample in question was CD4+ T cells sorted from PBMCs, obtained around 5 days after vaccination. The origin of the receptors is a man in his fifties or sixties who received an inactivated influenza vaccine. Both conserved end residues are part of each CDR3. Fields, in order: clone size, J gene, V gene, D gene, CDR3 DNA, CDR3 protein. A D gene is named only where the DNA matches it firmly. Clone size is given for some rows only: seen once, a few or many times, or a class if the clone is expanded.

size: many
J: TRBJ2-7
V: TRBV12-3/TRBV12-4
D: NA
DNA: TGTGCCAGCAGCCCAATAGGTGGTCCGTCCGAGCAGTACTTC
CDR3: CASSPIGGPSEQYF

size: NA
J: TRBJ2-7
V: TRBV29-1
D: NA
DNA: TGCAGCGTTGAACCCACCGTCGGCGAGCAGTACTTC
CDR3: CSVEPTVGEQYF

size: few
J: TRBJ2-1
V: TRBV7-3
D: TRBD1
DNA: TGTGCCAGCAGCTTATTACCGTCCGACGGGGAGCACAGGGGTGAGCAGTTCTTC
CDR3: CASSLLPSDGEHRGEQFF

size: few
J: TRBJ1-2
V: TRBV12-3/TRBV12-4
D: NA
DNA: TGTGCCAGCAGCCAGAAGACCGGGAGCCCCTATGGCTACACCTTC
CDR3: CASSQKTGSPYGYTF

size: NA
J: TRBJ2-4
V: TRBV20-1
D: NA
DNA: TGCAGTGCTAGGGGGGCCCTAGCCAAAAACATTCAGTACTTC
CDR3: CSARGALAKNIQYF

size: NA
J: TRBJ2-7
V: TRBV4-2
D: NA
DNA: TGTGCCAGCAGCCCAGCGGGGACAGGCAACTACGAGCAGTACTTC
CDR3: CASSPAGTGNYEQYF

size: few
J: TRBJ1-1
V: TRBV12-3/TRBV12-4
D: NA
DNA: TGTGCCAGCAGTTGGCAGGGGAACACTGAAGCTTTCTTT
CDR3: CASSWQGNTEAFF

size: many
J: TRBJ2-7
V: TRBV7-2
D: NA
DNA: TGTGCCAGCAGCTGGGACGGAACCTACGAGCAGTACTTC
CDR3: CASSWDGTYEQYF

size: few
J: TRBJ2-3
V: TRBV20-1
D: TRBD2
DNA: TGCAGTGCCCCGACCTTAGCGGGGGAGGGAGATACGCAGTATTTT
CDR3: CSAPTLAGEGDTQYF

size: NA
J: TRBJ2-7
V: TRBV10-3
D: NA
DNA: TGTGCCATCAGTGCCCAGATTAGCCTGTACGAGCAGTACTTC
CDR3: CAISAQISLYEQYF

size: many
J: TRBJ1-3
V: TRBV30
D: NA
DNA: TGTGCCTGCCAAGAGGCCTATGCTGGAAACACCATATATTTT
CDR3: CACQEAYAGNTIYF

size: many
J: TRBJ2-2
V: TRBV5-1
D: NA
DNA: TGCGCCAGCAGCTTGGCCCTGGGGAGCACCGGGGAGCTGTTTTTT
CDR3: CASSLALGSTGELFF

size: few
J: TRBJ2-1
V: TRBV4-1
D: TRBD2
DNA: TGCGCCAGCAGCCAAGTCCGGGCGGGGGGGCCCTACAATGAGCAGTTCTTC
CDR3: CASSQVRAGGPYNEQFF

size: NA
J: TRBJ2-5
V: TRBV7-9
D: NA
DNA: TGTGCCAGCAGCTTAGTGGAGGGACGCAAGGAGACCCAGTACTTC
CDR3: CASSLVEGRKETQYF

size: few
J: TRBJ2-1
V: TRBV7-6
D: NA
DNA: TGTGCCAGCAGCTTAGAGGGGAGGGGGGGTTCCACCAAGGTGCCGCACGTCTATGAGCAGTTCTTC
CDR3: CASSLEGRGGSTKVPHVYEQFF

size: few
J: TRBJ1-5
V: TRBV12-3/TRBV12-4
D: TRBD1
DNA: TGTGCCAGCAGTCCGCGGGGACAGGGGAGCAATCAGCCCCAGCATTTT
CDR3: CASSPRGQGSNQPQHF

size: NA
J: TRBJ1-5
V: TRBV4-1
D: NA
DNA: TGCGCCAGCAGCGAGGGACATTTTAGCAATCAGCCCCAGCATTTT
CDR3: CASSEGHFSNQPQHF

size: few
J: TRBJ2-3
V: TRBV20-1
D: TRBD2
DNA: TGCAGTGCTAGATACGGGGGGACCGATACGCAGTATTTT
CDR3: CSARYGGTDTQYF

size: few
J: TRBJ2-3
V: TRBV6-2/TRBV6-3
D: NA
DNA: TGTGCCAGCAGTGGGGTGTCTCTCACCACAGATACGCAGTATTTT
CDR3: CASSGVSLTTDTQYF

size: NA
J: TRBJ2-5
V: TRBV7-2
D: NA
DNA: TGTGCCAGCAGCTTAATCCCCCCGCGAGAGACCCAGTACTTC
CDR3: CASSLIPPRETQYF

size: NA
J: TRBJ2-2
V: TRBV19
D: NA
DNA: TGTGCCAGTACTGCGAACACCGGGGAGCTGTTTTTT
CDR3: CASTANTGELFF

size: NA
J: TRBJ2-1
V: TRBV7-9
D: TRBD2
DNA: TGTGCCAGCAGTCCCTCCGGACTAGCGGGAGTCGGTGAGCAGTTCTTC
CDR3: CASSPSGLAGVGEQFF

size: NA
J: TRBJ2-3
V: TRBV2
D: TRBD2
DNA: TGTGCCAGCAGTGCCCAGCGGGGGAGCACAGATACGCAGTATTTT
CDR3: CASSAQRGSTDTQYF

size: few
J: TRBJ1-6
V: TRBV12-3/TRBV12-4
D: NA
DNA: TGTGCCAGCAGGTTGCGACAAAGCTTAAATTCACCCCTCCACTTT
CDR3: CASRLRQSLNSPLHF

size: few
J: TRBJ1-1
V: TRBV4-1
D: NA
DNA: TGCGCCAGCAGCCAGCTACTTCTTCGGGGGGGGCAGAACACTGAAGCTTTCTTT
CDR3: CASSQLLLRGGQNTEAFF

size: NA
J: TRBJ1-4
V: TRBV12-3/TRBV12-4
D: NA
DNA: TGTGCCAGCAGTCCTAGGGTATTCGGTGAAAAACTGTTTTTT
CDR3: CASSPRVFGEKLFF

size: NA
J: TRBJ1-2
V: TRBV12-3/TRBV12-4
D: NA
DNA: TGTGCCAGCAGTTTAGCAGCGGGGAACCTCTACACCTTC
CDR3: CASSLAAGNLYTF

size: NA
J: TRBJ2-1
V: TRBV27
D: TRBD1
DNA: TGTGCCGGCAGTACCGACCTGAGGGACAGGGTCAATGAGCAGTTCTTC
CDR3: CAGSTDLRDRVNEQFF

size: few
J: TRBJ1-2
V: TRBV10-3
D: TRBD1
DNA: TGTGCCGCCCGGGACAGTATCAACTATGGCTACACCTTC
CDR3: CAARDSINYGYTF

size: once
J: TRBJ1-1
V: TRBV9
D: NA
DNA: TGTGCCAGCAGCCCCAAGGGGCGGACGAACACTGAAGCTTTCTTT
CDR3: CASSPKGRTNTEAFF

size: NA
J: TRBJ2-2
V: TRBV7-9
D: NA
DNA: TGTGCCAGCACCCCTGGGACCACCGGGGAGCTGTTTTTT
CDR3: CASTPGTTGELFF

size: few
J: TRBJ1-5
V: TRBV12-3/TRBV12-4
D: NA
DNA: TGTGCCAGCAGTTCGCGGATCCCCCTCAATCAGCCCCAGCATTTT
CDR3: CASSSRIPLNQPQHF

size: NA
J: TRBJ1-1
V: TRBV4-1
D: TRBD1
DNA: TGCGCCAGCAGCCGGTTTGACAGGGTCAAGACTGAAGCTTTCTTT
CDR3: CASSRFDRVKTEAFF

size: few
J: TRBJ1-1
V: TRBV6-6
D: NA
DNA: TGTGCCAGCAGTCCCCTCGGTGGCACTGAAGCTTTCTTT
CDR3: CASSPLGGTEAFF

size: once
J: TRBJ2-3
V: TRBV7-9
D: TRBD1
DNA: TGTGCCAGCAGCTTAAGGACAGGGGGGCGAGATACGCAGTATTTT
CDR3: CASSLRTGGRDTQYF

size: many
J: TRBJ2-3
V: TRBV7-2
D: NA
DNA: TGTGCCACCCGGCCCGCGCGGGGTGCATCAGATACGCAGTATTTT
CDR3: CATRPARGASDTQYF

size: many
J: TRBJ2-7
V: TRBV12-3/TRBV12-4
D: NA
DNA: TGTGCCAGCAGGGAACAGGACGGCTCCTACGAGCAGTACTTC
CDR3: CASREQDGSYEQYF

size: NA
J: TRBJ2-7
V: TRBV4-2
D: TRBD1
DNA: TGTGCCAGCAGCCAACAACCTGGACAGGTGGGCGAGCAGTACTTC
CDR3: CASSQQPGQVGEQYF

size: NA
J: TRBJ2-7
V: TRBV9
D: NA
DNA: TGTGCCAGCAGCGTAGCTCCCGGACAGAACTACGAGCAGTACTTC
CDR3: CASSVAPGQNYEQYF

size: many
J: TRBJ2-1
V: TRBV15
D: NA
DNA: TGTGCCACCAGCAAGAATCGTCTAGCAGTTTACAATGAGCAGTTCTTC
CDR3: CATSKNRLAVYNEQFF

size: few
J: TRBJ1-1
V: TRBV20-1
D: NA
DNA: TGCAGTGCCGGAATCCGGGGAACTGAAGCTTTCTTT
CDR3: CSAGIRGTEAFF

size: few
J: TRBJ1-1
V: TRBV3-1
D: TRBD1
DNA: TGTGCCAGCAGCCAAGATAGACGACAGGGTAAGGACACTGAAGCTTTCTTT
CDR3: CASSQDRRQGKDTEAFF

size: NA
J: TRBJ2-3
V: TRBV7-8
D: NA
DNA: TGTGCCAGCAGCTTAGGGTACTCAGATACGCAGTCTTTT
CDR3: CASSLGYSDTQSF

size: NA
J: TRBJ2-7
V: TRBV5-1
D: TRBD1
DNA: TGCGCCAGCAGGGCCCGGGACAGGGTCTTTAACGAGCAGTACTTC
CDR3: CASRARDRVFNEQYF

size: few
J: TRBJ2-2
V: TRBV7-2
D: NA
DNA: TGTGCCAGCAGCCTAACGACAGGTATCACCGGGGAGCTGTTTTTT
CDR3: CASSLTTGITGELFF

size: few
J: TRBJ2-4
V: TRBV5-6
D: NA
DNA: TGTGCCAGCAGCCTTAGTGACATTCAGTACTTC
CDR3: CASSLSDIQYF

size: few
J: TRBJ2-5
V: TRBV5-1
D: TRBD2
DNA: TGCGCCAGCAGCTCGGGACTAGCGGGGGGAGAGACCCAGTACTTC
CDR3: CASSSGLAGGETQYF

size: few
J: TRBJ1-5
V: TRBV5-1
D: TRBD1
DNA: TGCGCCAGCTCGAGATCAGGGGGGGATCAGCCCCAGCATTTT
CDR3: CASSRSGGDQPQHF